Below are 11 T cell receptor beta chains sequenced from a single sample in a study. MiXCR, run by TCRdb on the RT-PCR reads, gives a single entry per CDR3 protein. The sample has around 700,000 distinct CDR3 sequences; over 12% are singletons. Sequenced: memory CD4+ T cells from blood. Source of these receptors: a female donor in good health, serving as a healthy control.

This clonotype was seen repeatedly, ten times or more. The CDR3 sequence is CASSQGQGNNEQFF. CDR3 coding DNA: TGTGCCAGCAGCCAAGGGCAGGGGAACAATGAGCAGTTCTTC. The chain carries TRBV4-2 and TRBJ2-1, with a possible D match to TRBD1 (6 bases). Trimming took off 1 base at V and 5 bases at J, with 9 bases between the two ends. The CDR3 extends over 14 amino acids. CDR1 and CDR2 (germline): LGHNA, YNFKEQ.

This clonotype was observed a handful of times. V gene TRBV9 combines with J gene TRBJ2-7, with 11 bases fitting TRBD2. The CDR3 spans 15 residues. After removal of 3 bases from V and 1 base from J, the junction contained 3 bases not matched to a gene. CDR1 SGDLS and CDR2 YYNGEE come from the germline V gene. CDR3 region: CASSAGLAASYEQYF. The CDR3 nucleotides read TGTGCCAGCAGCGCGGGACTAGCGGCTTCCTACGAGCAGTACTTC.

V gene TRBV27 combines with J gene TRBJ2-1, with D tentatively TRBD2 (5 bases). V shed 2 bases and J shed 4 bases, with 12 bases lying between them. The CDR3 is 15 residues long. The germline CDR1 and CDR2 sequences are MNHEY and SMNVEV (reference sequence). DNA of the CDR3: TGTGCCAGCAGTTTAGGGAAGGGAGCTTACAATGAGCAGTTCTTC. Its protein product is CASSLGKGAYNEQFF.

This clonotype appeared a few times. V and J are TRBV24-1 and TRBJ1-5, with D tentatively TRBD1 (6 bases). The germline V gene has CDR1 KGHDR and CDR2 SFDVKD. The ends were cut back, 4 bases at V and 5 bases at J, with 17 bases in the middle. CDR3 length equals 16 residues. For the CDR3, the DNA is TGTGCCACCAGTGACCCCACGGGGGCAGAACATCAGCCCCAGCATTTT. It encodes CATSDPTGAEHQPQHF.

There are a few counts of this clonotype. V usage is TRBV7-3 and J usage is TRBJ2-6, with D uncertain. The CDR3 runs to 15 residues. Germline V gene data show CDR1 as SGHTA and CDR2 as FQGTGA. V was shortened by 8 bases and J by 1 base, with 12 bases between the two germline ends. The CDR3 bases are TGTGCCAGCGCCGGGTGGGCGTCTGGGGCCAACGTCCTGACTTTC. Amino acid sequence: CASAGWASGANVLTF.

This clonotype was observed many times. This chain uses TRBV4-3 with TRBJ1-2; no firm D call. The CDR3 loop spans 12 amino acids. Trimming shortened V by 1 base and J by 0 bases, and 0 bases separated the two germline ends. CDR1 and CDR2 (germline): LGHNA, YSLEER. CDR3 sequence: CASSQANYGYTF. Here the CDR3 DNA reads TGCGCCAGCAGCCAAGCTAACTATGGCTACACCTTC.

This clonotype appeared many times. The V and J genes are TRBV4-2 and TRBJ2-5, with TRBD2 identical over 8 bases. CDR1 and CDR2 (germline): LGHNA, YNFKEQ. Trimming removed 0 bases from V and 5 bases from J; junction bases left unmatched: 14. The CDR3 sequence is 18 residues long. The CDR3 sequence: CASSQEWRTSTPKETQYF. In DNA form, the CDR3 reads TGTGCCAGCAGCCAAGAATGGCGGACTAGCACCCCCAAGGAGACCCAGTACTTC.

V is TRBV12-3 or TRBV12-4 and J is TRBJ2-1, with 7 bases aligning to TRBD2. This CDR3 has 16 residues. Germline trimming cut 5 bases from V and 7 bases from J; bases unmatched to any gene: 14. DNA for the CDR3: TGTGCCAGCAGTCGAGCTAGCGGCCCCCTTGTTAATGAGCAGTTCTTC. It specifies CASSRASGPLVNEQFF.

The chain employs TRBV11-2 and TRBJ2-1; D not resolved. There are 12 residues in the CDR3. The germline V gene has CDR1 SGHAT and CDR2 FQNNGV. Trimming pared 8 bases from V and 4 bases from J, leaving 9 bases between. The CDR3 bases are TGTGCCAGCGGTAAGGTATACAATGAGCAGTTCTTC. It is translated as CASGKVYNEQFF.

This chain connects TRBV12-3 or TRBV12-4 to TRBJ1-1; TRBD1 matches at 12 bases. This CDR3 spans 19 amino acids. With V trimmed by 5 bases and J by 4 bases, 17 bases remained unmatched. CDR3 sequence (DNA): TGTGCCAGCAGTCCAAGAGACAGTTTAGAGGGACAGGGGGCCACTGAAGCTTTCTTT. Protein: CASSPRDSLEGQGATEAFF.

This clonotype was detected a few times. This chain links TRBV15 with TRBJ1-5; the D gene is possibly TRBD1 (5 bases). The CDR3 has 16 residues. Germline V gene lookup returns CDR1 LNHNV and CDR2 YYDKDF (reference sequence). With 4 bases removed from V and 8 bases from J, the gap between germline ends came to 21 bases. CDR3 DNA: TGTGCCACCAGCACCTACGGGGCCACCCACCAGGAGCCCCAGCATTTT. This gives the protein CATSTYGATHQEPQHF. Full variable domain (outside the CDR3, taken from reference TRBV15 and TRBJ1-5): DAMVIQNPRYQVTQFGKPVTLSCSQTLNHNVMYWYQQKSSQAPKLLFHYYDKDFNNEADTPDNFQSRRPNTSFCFLDIRSPGLGDTAMYLCATSTYGATHQEPQHFGDGTRLSIL.